One T cell receptor beta chain is described in this entry. What it binds is not known. V was pared by 2 bases and J by 6 bases, with 19 bases of the junction left unmatched. Germline V lookup: CDR1 SGHRS, CDR2 YFSETQ. The CDR3 totals 21 residues. This entry comes from a study of T cell responses to AZD1222 COVID-19 vaccine. Study-wide results and limits: Spike-specific TCR depth and breadth grew after two AZD1222 doses.

The assay was immunoSEQ multiplex PCR, and TCRdb's table has in-frame clones only and misses some. The data show approximately 150,000 clones, roughly nine tenths seen once. Here the sequenced sample was peripheral blood, taken on day 0 of AZD1222 vaccination. The receptor comes from an adult in good health. V gene TRBV5-1 combines with J gene TRBJ2-2, with 13 bases matching TRBD2. CDR3 DNA sequence: TGCGCCAGCAGCTTTTTGGGCGTGCGAGGGACTAGCGGGATTGCTGCCGGGGAGCTGTTTTTT. Translating gives CASSFLGVRGTSGIAAGELFF.